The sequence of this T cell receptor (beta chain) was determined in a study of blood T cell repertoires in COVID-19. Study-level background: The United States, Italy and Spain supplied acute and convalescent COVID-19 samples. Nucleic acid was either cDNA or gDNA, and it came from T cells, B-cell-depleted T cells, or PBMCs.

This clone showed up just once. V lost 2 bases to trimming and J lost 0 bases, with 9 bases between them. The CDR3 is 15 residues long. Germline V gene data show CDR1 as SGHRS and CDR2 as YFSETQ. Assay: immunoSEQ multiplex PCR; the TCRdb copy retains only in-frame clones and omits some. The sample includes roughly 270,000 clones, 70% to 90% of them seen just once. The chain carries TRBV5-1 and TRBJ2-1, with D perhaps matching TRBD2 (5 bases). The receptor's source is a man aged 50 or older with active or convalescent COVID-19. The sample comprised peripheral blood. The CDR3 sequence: CASSLMGSSYNEQFF. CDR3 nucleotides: TGCGCCAGCAGCTTAATGGGGAGCTCCTACAATGAGCAGTTCTTC.